The present entry profiles one TCR beta chain with its context. This sample stems from a study of blood T cell repertoires in COVID-19. Trimming removed 2 bases at V and 2 bases at J, with 11 bases between. Germline CDR1 reads SGHRS; CDR2 reads YFSETQ. This CDR3 has 14 residues. Study processing details: Counts of nucleated cells, estimated from reference gene primer amplification, were obtained. Profiled with immunoSEQ multiplex PCR; TCRdb holds only in-frame clones, not every one. That table is the source of V, J and clone size, and D and trimming were worked out from the DNA. The sample lists 350,000 or so clones; around nine tenths were seen once.

The receptor was isolated from a woman in her sixties with COVID-19, enrolled during active disease. The rearrangement links TRBV5-1 to TRBJ2-7, with a possible D match to TRBD1 (5 bases). Source material: peripheral blood. The CDR3 here is CASSFGQGTYEQYF. DNA for the CDR3: TGCGCCAGCAGCTTCGGGCAGGGTACCTACGAGCAGTACTTC.